This TCR beta chain comes out of a study of T cells in Graves' hyperthyroidism and ophthalmopathy. Study-wide results and caveats: Most clonotypes that expanded in the thyroid above 0.001 also showed up in blood.

This clonotype appeared many times. Antigen specificity is unknown. TCR beta CDR3 sequences were amplified from RNA transcripts. Initially, a first-round RT-PCR of the TCR CDR3 employed the HTBI primer set. TCRdb passed the multiplex PCR reads through MiXCR, listing each CDR3 protein once. The table lists 600,000 to 850,000 distinct CDR3 sequences, around 20% of them singletons. CDR1 is MNHEY, CDR2 SMNVEV, per germline (reference sequence). V was shortened by 0 bases and J by 3 bases, with 12 bases between the two germline ends. CDR3 length equals 16 residues. Sequenced sample: blood. The rearrangement joins TRBV27 to TRBJ1-5; D unclear. This TCR derives from a woman in her forties or fifties with Graves' hyperthyroidism that later progressed to Graves' ophthalmopathy. CDR3 sequence (DNA): TGTGCCAGCAGTTTATCTCTCCATTCCCCCAATCAGCCCCAGCATTTT. Residues: CASSLSLHSPNQPQHF.